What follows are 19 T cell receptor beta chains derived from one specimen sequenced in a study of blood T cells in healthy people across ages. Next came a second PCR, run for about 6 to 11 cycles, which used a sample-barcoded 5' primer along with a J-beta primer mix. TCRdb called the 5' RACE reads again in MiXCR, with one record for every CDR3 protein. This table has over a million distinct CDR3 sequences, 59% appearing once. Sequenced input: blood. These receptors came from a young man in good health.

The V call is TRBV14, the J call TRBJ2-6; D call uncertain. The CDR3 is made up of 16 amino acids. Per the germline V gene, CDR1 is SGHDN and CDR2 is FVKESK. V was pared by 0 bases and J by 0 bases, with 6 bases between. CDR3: CASSQDWGSGANVLTF. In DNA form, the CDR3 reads TGTGCCAGCAGCCAAGATTGGGGCTCTGGGGCCAACGTCCTGACTTTC. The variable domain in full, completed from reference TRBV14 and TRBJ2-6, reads EAGVTQFPSHSVIEKGQTVTLRCDPISGHDNLYWYRRVMGKEIKFLLHFVKESKQDESGMPNNRFLAERTGGTYSTLKVQPAELEDSGVYFCASSQDWGSGANVLTFGAGSRLTVL.

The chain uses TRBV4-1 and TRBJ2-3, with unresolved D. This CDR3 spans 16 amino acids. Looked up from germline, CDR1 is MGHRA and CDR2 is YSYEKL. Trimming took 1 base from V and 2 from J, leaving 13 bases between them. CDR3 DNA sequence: TGCGCCAGCAGCCAAGGGGTAAACCCCCACACAGATACGCAGTATTTT. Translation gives CASSQGVNPHTDTQYF.

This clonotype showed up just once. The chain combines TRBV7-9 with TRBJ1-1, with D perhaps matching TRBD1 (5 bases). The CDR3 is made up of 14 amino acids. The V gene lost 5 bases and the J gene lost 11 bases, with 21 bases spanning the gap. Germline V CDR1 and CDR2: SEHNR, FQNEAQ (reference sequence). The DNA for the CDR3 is TGTGCCAGCAGCGCCATCCAGGGTTTAGGTTCGGCTTTCTTT. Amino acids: CASSAIQGLGSAFF.

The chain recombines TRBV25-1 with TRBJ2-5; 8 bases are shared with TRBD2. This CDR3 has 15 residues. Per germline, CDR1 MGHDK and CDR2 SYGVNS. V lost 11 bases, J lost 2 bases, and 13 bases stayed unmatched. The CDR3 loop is CACQEWGLEQETQYF. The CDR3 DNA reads TGTGCCTGCCAGGAGTGGGGACTAGAACAAGAGACCCAGTACTTC.

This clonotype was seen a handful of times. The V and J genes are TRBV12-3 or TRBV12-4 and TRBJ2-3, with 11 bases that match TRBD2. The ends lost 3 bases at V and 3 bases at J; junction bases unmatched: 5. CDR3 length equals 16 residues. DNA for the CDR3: TGTGCCAGCAGTTTCTTTAGCGGGGGGGCAACAGATACGCAGTATTTT. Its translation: CASSFFSGGATDTQYF.

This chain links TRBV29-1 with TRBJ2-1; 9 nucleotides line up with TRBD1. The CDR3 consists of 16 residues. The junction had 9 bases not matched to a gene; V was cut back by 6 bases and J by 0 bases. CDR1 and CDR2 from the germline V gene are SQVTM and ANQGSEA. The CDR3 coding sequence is TGCAGCGTCCCACCCGAGACAGGGGGCTCCTACAATGAGCAGTTCTTC. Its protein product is CSVPPETGGSYNEQFF.

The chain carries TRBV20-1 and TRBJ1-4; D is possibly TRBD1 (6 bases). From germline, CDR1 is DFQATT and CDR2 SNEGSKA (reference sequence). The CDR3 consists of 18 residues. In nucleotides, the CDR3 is TGCGGGAAAGATAGATCAGGGGTAGGACCCCCTCATAATGAAAAACTGTTTTTT. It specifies CGKDRSGVGPPHNEKLFF.

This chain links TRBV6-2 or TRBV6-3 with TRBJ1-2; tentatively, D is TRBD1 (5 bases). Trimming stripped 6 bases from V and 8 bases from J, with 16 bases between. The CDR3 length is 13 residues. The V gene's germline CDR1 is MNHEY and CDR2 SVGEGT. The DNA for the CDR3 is TGTGCCAGCAGCCGCGGGAGGGACGGAGGCTACACCTTC. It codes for CASSRGRDGGYTF.

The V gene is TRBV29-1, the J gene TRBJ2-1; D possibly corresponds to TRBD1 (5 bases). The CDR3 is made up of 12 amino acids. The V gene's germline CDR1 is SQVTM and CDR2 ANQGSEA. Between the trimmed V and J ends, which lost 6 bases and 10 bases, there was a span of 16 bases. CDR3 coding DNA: TGCAGCGTGATTTCAGGGCTTGGGGAGCAGTTCTTC. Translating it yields CSVISGLGEQFF.

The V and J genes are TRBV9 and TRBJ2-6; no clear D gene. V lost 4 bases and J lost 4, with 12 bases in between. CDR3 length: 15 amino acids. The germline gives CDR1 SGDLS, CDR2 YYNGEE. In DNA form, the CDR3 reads TGTGCCAGCAGCAACGTGGCGATAGGGGCCAACGTCCTGACTTTC. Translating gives CASSNVAIGANVLTF. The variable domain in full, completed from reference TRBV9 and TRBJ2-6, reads DSGVTQTPKHLITATGQRVTLRCSPRSGDLSVYWYQQSLDQGLQFLIQYYNGEERAKGNILERFSAQQFPDLHSELNLSSLELGDSALYFCASSNVAIGANVLTFGAGSRLTVL.

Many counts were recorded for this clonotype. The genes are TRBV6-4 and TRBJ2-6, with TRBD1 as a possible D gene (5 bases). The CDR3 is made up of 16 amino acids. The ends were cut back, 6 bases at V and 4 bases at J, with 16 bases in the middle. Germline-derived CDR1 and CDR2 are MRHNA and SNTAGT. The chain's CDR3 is CASSVGPGFGANVLTF. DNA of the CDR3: TGTGCCAGCAGCGTGGGGCCCGGGTTCGGGGCCAACGTCCTGACTTTC.

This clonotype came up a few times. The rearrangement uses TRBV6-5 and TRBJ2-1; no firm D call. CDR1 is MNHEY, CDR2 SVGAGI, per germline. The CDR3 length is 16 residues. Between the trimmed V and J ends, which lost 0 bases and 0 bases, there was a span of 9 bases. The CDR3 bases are TGTGCCAGCAGTTACTCGGGCGCGTTCTCCTACAATGAGCAGTTCTTC. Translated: CASSYSGAFSYNEQFF.

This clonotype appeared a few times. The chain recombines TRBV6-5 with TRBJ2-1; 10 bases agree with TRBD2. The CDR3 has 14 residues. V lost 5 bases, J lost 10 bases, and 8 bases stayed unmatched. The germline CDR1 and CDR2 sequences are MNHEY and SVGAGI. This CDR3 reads CASSTLAGSEEQFF. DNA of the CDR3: TGTGCCAGCAGTACACTAGCGGGGTCGGAAGAGCAGTTCTTC.

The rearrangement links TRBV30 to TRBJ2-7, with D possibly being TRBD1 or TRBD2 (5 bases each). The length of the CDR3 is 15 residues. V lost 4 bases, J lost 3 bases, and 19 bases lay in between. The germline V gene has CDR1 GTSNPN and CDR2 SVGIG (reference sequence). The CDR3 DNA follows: TGTGCCTGGAATCTCGAACGGGACCCAAACTACGAGCAGTACTTC. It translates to CAWNLERDPNYEQYF.

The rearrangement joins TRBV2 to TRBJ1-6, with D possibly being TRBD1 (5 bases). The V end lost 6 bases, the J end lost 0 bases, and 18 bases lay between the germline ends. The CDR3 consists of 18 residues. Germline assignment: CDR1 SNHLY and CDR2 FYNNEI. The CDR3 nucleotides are TGTGCCAGCAGGCCGGGACGTACGGAAAGCTCCTATAATTCACCCCTCCACTTT. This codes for CASRPGRTESSYNSPLHF.

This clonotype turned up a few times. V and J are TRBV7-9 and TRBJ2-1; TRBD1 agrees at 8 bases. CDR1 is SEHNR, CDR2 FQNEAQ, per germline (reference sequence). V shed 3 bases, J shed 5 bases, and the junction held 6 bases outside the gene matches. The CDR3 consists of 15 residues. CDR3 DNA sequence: TGTGCCAGCAGCTTTTACAGGGGGAAGAACAATGAGCAGTTCTTC. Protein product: CASSFYRGKNNEQFF.

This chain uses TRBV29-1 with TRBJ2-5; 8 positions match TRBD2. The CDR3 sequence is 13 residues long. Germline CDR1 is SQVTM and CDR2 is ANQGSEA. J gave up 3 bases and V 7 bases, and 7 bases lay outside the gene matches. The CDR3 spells CSALGGAEETQYF. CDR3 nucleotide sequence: TGCAGCGCTCTCGGGGGGGCCGAAGAGACCCAGTACTTC.

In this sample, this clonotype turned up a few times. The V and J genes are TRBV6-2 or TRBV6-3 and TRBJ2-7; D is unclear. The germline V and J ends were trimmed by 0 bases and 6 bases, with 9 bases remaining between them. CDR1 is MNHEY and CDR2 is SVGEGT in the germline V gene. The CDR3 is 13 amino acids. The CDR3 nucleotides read TGTGCCAGCAGTTACTCGATGAAGCGCGAGCAGTACTTC. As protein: CASSYSMKREQYF.

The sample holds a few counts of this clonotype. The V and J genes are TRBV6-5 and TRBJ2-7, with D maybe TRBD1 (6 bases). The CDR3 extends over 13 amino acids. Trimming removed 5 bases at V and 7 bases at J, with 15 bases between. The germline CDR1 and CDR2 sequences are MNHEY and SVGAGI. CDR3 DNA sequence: TGTGCCAGCAGTATGACAGGAGTCCGGGAGCAGTACTTC. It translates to CASSMTGVREQYF.